The 30 T cell receptor beta chains in this list originate from one sample, sequenced in a study of T cells after posttransplantation cyclophosphamide. Assay used: immunoSEQ multiplex PCR; TCRdb lists only in-frame clones, some missing. Seen here are approximately 22,000 clones, about 86% observed once, and the top ten hold 9% to 13%. Cyclophosphamide on days +3 and +4 followed busulfan-fludarabine conditioning and a marrow graft. Sequenced here: PBMCs, sampled after allogeneic stem cell transplant with posttransplant cyclophosphamide. These receptor sequences come from a female patient between 25 and 45 years old who received an allogeneic stem cell transplant from an unrelated donor, was CMV-positive, and had no GVHD. Some of the T cells might come from the graft donor.

V usage is TRBV4-2 and J usage is TRBJ1-1, with 8 bases identical to TRBD1. The germline V gene encodes CDR1 LGHNA and CDR2 YNFKEQ. The ends lost 4 bases at V and 4 bases at J; junction bases unmatched: 11. The CDR3 spans 16 residues. The CDR3 loop is CASSPGAGGSFTEAFF. The CDR3 DNA reads as TGTGCCAGCAGCCCCGGGGCAGGGGGCTCCTTCACTGAAGCTTTCTTT.

This chain uses TRBV7-9 with TRBJ1-1, with no clear D. V was trimmed by 5 bases and J by 10 bases, leaving 20 bases between them. CDR3 length: 14 amino acids. The germline V gene encodes CDR1 SEHNR and CDR2 FQNEAQ (reference sequence). The CDR3 protein is CASSLMAVVTSAFF. The CDR3 DNA reads as TGTGCCAGCAGCCTAATGGCCGTGGTGACATCAGCTTTCTTT.

The rearrangement links TRBV11-3 to TRBJ2-1; TRBD2 agrees at 9 bases. Germline V gives CDR1 SGHNT, CDR2 YENEEA. This CDR3 is 14 amino acids long. V was pared by 5 bases and J by 5 bases, with 4 bases of the junction left unmatched. The DNA for the CDR3 is TGTGCCAGCAGCCCGGGACTAGCTAACAATGAGCAGTTCTTC. Protein sequence: CASSPGLANNEQFF.

This clone was seen just once. The V and J genes are TRBV7-2 and TRBJ1-6; 10 positions match TRBD1. V was pared by 0 bases and J by 10 bases, with 3 bases of the junction left unmatched. The CDR3 has 15 amino acids. Germline CDR1 is SGHTA and CDR2 is FQGNSA. The CDR3: CASSLAGTGDSPLHF. CDR3 coding DNA: TGTGCCAGCAGCTTAGCGGGGACAGGGGACTCACCCCTCCACTTT.

The rearrangement joins TRBV28 to TRBJ2-7, with TRBD1 matching over 9 bases. The V gene's germline CDR1 is MDHEN and CDR2 SYDVKM. The CDR3 is 14 residues long. The V segment lost 7 bases and the J segment 2 bases; nucleotides outside the gene matches: 6. The CDR3 DNA sequence: TGTGCCAGCACCCTGGACAGGGGAACCTACGAGCAGTACTTC. It codes for CASTLDRGTYEQYF.

This rearrangement joins TRBV4-2 to TRBJ1-2; perhaps TRBD1 as D (5 bases). V was trimmed by 1 base and J by 2 bases, leaving 8 bases between them. The length of the CDR3 is 14 residues. Germline-derived CDR1 and CDR2 are LGHNA and YNFKEQ. The CDR3 loop reads CASSQVAGNYGYTF. CDR3 nucleotide sequence: TGTGCCAGCAGCCAAGTCGCAGGGAACTATGGCTACACCTTC.

V is TRBV6-1 and J is TRBJ1-3, with a tentative D call TRBD1 (6 bases). This CDR3 comprises 14 residues. Trimming shortened V by 6 bases and J by 8 bases, and 17 bases separated the two germline ends. Germline CDR1 is MNHNS and CDR2 is SASEGT. The CDR3 protein is CASRLTGSAHTIYF. CDR3 DNA sequence: TGTGCCAGCAGACTAACAGGGTCGGCGCACACCATATATTTT.

To note about this clone: This specimen includes other DNA sequences encoding the same CDR3. The rearrangement links TRBV30 to TRBJ2-2; weak D call: TRBD1 (6 bases). CDR1 and CDR2 from the germline V gene are GTSNPN and SVGIG (reference sequence). Deletions cut 0 bases from V and 1 base from J, with 9 bases between. The CDR3 extends over 15 amino acids. The DNA of the CDR3 is TGTGCCTGGAGTGTTGACAGGCGGAACACCGGGGAGCTGTTTTTT. This gives the protein CAWSVDRRNTGELFF.

This chain joins TRBV28 and TRBJ1-1; D unclear. Trimming left V 0 bases short and J 4 bases short, with 9 bases between. Germline CDR1 and CDR2: MDHEN and SYDVKM. The length of the CDR3 is 14 residues. CDR3 residues: CASSLWRWVTEAFF. For the CDR3, the DNA is TGTGCCAGCAGTTTATGGCGGTGGGTCACTGAAGCTTTCTTT.

This clone was seen just once. The chain is built from TRBV7-6 and TRBJ2-2; 9 bases agree with TRBD2. V gave up 1 base and J gave up 4 bases; unmatched junction bases: 4. Germline V lookup: CDR1 SGHVS, CDR2 FNYEAQ. This CDR3 comprises 16 residues. The CDR3 protein is CASSLGSGGSTGELFF. The CDR3 bases are TGTGCCAGCAGCTTAGGTAGCGGGGGTAGCACCGGGGAGCTGTTTTTT.

This clone appeared a few times. CDR3 in DNA: TGTGCCAGCAGTCCGGGGACAGTAGGGACAGATACGCAGTATTTT. Encoded protein: CASSPGTVGTDTQYF. The J gene is TRBJ2-3, the V gene TRBV27, with 7 nucleotides matching TRBD1. CDR3 length: 15 residues. Trimming removed 5 bases from V and 3 bases from J; junction bases left unmatched: 8. Germline V lookup: CDR1 MNHEY, CDR2 SMNVEV (reference sequence).

V and J are TRBV7-3 and TRBJ2-1; 8 bases align to TRBD2. CDR3 size: 15 residues. The junction had 6 bases not matched to a gene; V was cut back by 5 bases and J by 3 bases. Germline CDR1 is SGHTA and CDR2 is FQGTGA. CDR3 in DNA: TGTGCCAGCAGCCGAACTAGCGGACTCTACAATGAGCAGTTCTTC. Translation gives CASSRTSGLYNEQFF.

The gene calls are TRBV19 and TRBJ1-2; weak D call: TRBD1 (5 bases). The CDR3 spans 13 residues. The V end was cut by 5 bases, the J end by 1 base, with 8 bases between. Germline assignment: CDR1 LNHDA and CDR2 SQIVND (reference sequence). This chain's CDR3 is CASSEDNNYGYTF. The CDR3 region has the DNA TGTGCCAGTAGTGAGGACAATAACTATGGCTACACCTTC.

Here the CDR3 reads CASSPGTGVMNTEAFF. The CDR3 DNA follows: TGCGCCAGCAGCCCCGGGACAGGGGTGATGAACACTGAAGCTTTCTTT. The chain has TRBV5-1 and TRBJ1-1, with 10 positions matching TRBD1. The CDR3 covers 16 residues. Germline CDR1 is SGHRS and CDR2 is YFSETQ. Unmatched junction bases numbered 6, after V lost 4 bases and J lost 0 bases.

The chain combines TRBV5-1 with TRBJ2-7, with 9 bases matching TRBD1. CDR1 is SGHRS and CDR2 is YFSETQ in the germline V gene. The V and J ends lost 0 bases and 4 bases, in that order; junction bases with no gene match: 2. The CDR3 has 14 amino acids. The chain's CDR3 is CASSLDGQGYEQYF. CDR3 sequence (DNA): TGCGCCAGCAGCTTGGACGGACAGGGGTACGAGCAGTACTTC.

This chain connects TRBV10-3 to TRBJ2-3; no reliable D call. The germline gives CDR1 ENHRY, CDR2 SYGVKD. Trimming shortened V by 8 bases and J by 1 base, and 4 bases separated the two germline ends. The CDR3 loop spans 11 amino acids. The CDR3 region has the DNA TGTGCCATCGGAGGCACAGATACGCAGTATTTT. Translated, it gives CAIGGTDTQYF.

The genes are TRBV11-2 and TRBJ2-3; 8 bases agree with TRBD1. Germline V gene sequence: CDR1 SGHAT, CDR2 FQNNGV. Losses at the gene ends were 7 bases for V and 0 bases for J; bases not matched to a gene: 3. The CDR3 is 14 residues long. The DNA of the CDR3 is TGTGCCAGCAACCGACAGGGGAGCACAGATACGCAGTATTTT. This sequence encodes CASNRQGSTDTQYF.

The chain's CDR3 is CASSWDSASYEQYF. The CDR3 region has the DNA TGTGCCAGCAGCTGGGACAGCGCTTCCTACGAGCAGTACTTC. The chain joins TRBV7-9 to TRBJ2-7; 7 nucleotides match TRBD1. There are 14 residues in the CDR3. The V and J ends lost 4 bases and 1 base, in that order; junction bases with no gene match: 4. Germline V CDR1 and CDR2: SEHNR, FQNEAQ (reference sequence).

This rearrangement joins TRBV27 to TRBJ2-3; unclear D gene. Germline assignment: CDR1 MNHEY and CDR2 SMNVEV (reference sequence). Trimming pared 4 bases from V and 6 bases from J, leaving 11 bases between. This CDR3 is 13 amino acids long. The CDR3 loop is CASSWAPPDTQYF. The DNA of the CDR3 is TGTGCCAGCAGTTGGGCCCCCCCGGATACGCAGTATTTT.

This chain joins TRBV6-1 and TRBJ1-5, with TRBD1 matching over 8 bases. This CDR3 spans 15 amino acids. The germline V gene has CDR1 MNHNS and CDR2 SASEGT. After removal of 9 bases from V and 3 bases from J, the junction contained 10 bases not matched to a gene. CDR3 coding DNA: TGTGCCAGTGATGGACTGGACAGGGACAATCAGCCCCAGCATTTT. It encodes CASDGLDRDNQPQHF.

This clone was found a few times. This chain links TRBV7-8 with TRBJ1-2; 7 bases line up with TRBD1. The germline CDR1 and CDR2 sequences are SGHVS and FQNEAQ. The CDR3 covers 15 residues. J lost 1 base, V lost 5 bases, and 7 bases had no gene match. CDR3 amino acids: CASSKSGTDNYGYTF. The DNA for the CDR3 is TGTGCCAGCAGCAAATCCGGGACAGATAACTATGGCTACACCTTC.

The chain couples TRBV11-3 to TRBJ1-6; weak D call: TRBD1 (6 bases). The germline V and J ends were trimmed by 3 bases and 0 bases, with 15 bases remaining between them. The CDR3 covers 18 residues. Germline V gives CDR1 SGHNT, CDR2 YENEEA. CDR3 sequence reads: CASSLRTGSSSYNSPLHF. The CDR3 nucleotides are TGTGCCAGCAGCTTGCGAACAGGGAGTTCCTCCTATAATTCACCCCTCCACTTT. Full variable domain (missing parts from reference TRBV11-3 and TRBJ1-6): EAGVVQSPRYKIIEKKQPVAFWCNPISGHNTLYWYLQNLGQGPELLIRYENEEAVDDSQLPKDRFSAERLKGVDSTLKIQPAELGDSAVYLCASSLRTGSSSYNSPLHFGNGTRLTVT.

The count of this clone is one. The chain has TRBV2 and TRBJ2-5; TRBD1 is a possible D gene (5 bases). Germline-derived CDR1 and CDR2 are SNHLY and FYNNEI. The CDR3 extends over 12 amino acids. V lost 8 bases and J lost 1, with 8 bases in between. The CDR3 reads CASYRIQETQYF. DNA of the CDR3: TGTGCCAGCTACAGGATCCAAGAGACCCAGTACTTC.

The gene calls are TRBV5-4 and TRBJ2-1; tentative D call: TRBD2 (5 bases). Trimming pared 0 bases from V and 6 bases from J, leaving 19 bases between. The CDR3 consists of 17 residues. Germline loops: CDR1 SGHNT, CDR2 YYREEE (reference sequence). The CDR3 reads CASSLEGRPEVVNEQFF. The CDR3 DNA is TGTGCCAGCAGCTTGGAAGGCCGGCCGGAGGTGGTCAATGAGCAGTTCTTC.

The CDR3 coding sequence is TGTGCCAGCAGCGACCGCGGGGGAATGGAGACCCAGTACTTC. It yields the protein CASSDRGGMETQYF. The chain recombines TRBV13 with TRBJ2-5; 7 positions agree with TRBD2. CDR3 length: 14 residues. Germline lookup yields CDR1 PRHDT and CDR2 FYEKMQ (reference sequence). V shed 5 bases, J shed 5 bases, and the junction held 8 bases outside the gene matches. The variable domain in full, completed from reference TRBV13 and TRBJ2-5, reads AAGVIQSPRHLIKEKRETATLKCYPIPRHDTVYWYQQGPGQDPQFLISFYEKMQSDKGSIPDRFSAQQFSDYHSELNMSSLELGDSALYFCASSDRGGMETQYFGPGTRLLVL.

The V gene is TRBV4-1, the J gene TRBJ2-7; maybe TRBD1 (5 bases). Trimming took off 0 bases at V and 6 bases at J, with 9 bases between the two ends. The CDR3 spans 13 residues. In germline, CDR1 is MGHRA, CDR2 YSYEKL. CDR3: CASSQDVGLEQYF. The DNA for the CDR3 is TGCGCCAGCAGCCAAGATGTGGGGCTCGAGCAGTACTTC.

CDR3 loop: CASSLRGRDEQFF. The CDR3 DNA reads as TGTGCCAGCAGCCTAAGGGGGCGCGATGAGCAGTTCTTC. The J gene is TRBJ2-1, the V gene TRBV28, with 7 nucleotides matching TRBD1. The ends lost 6 bases at V and 8 bases at J; junction bases unmatched: 7. CDR1 is MDHEN and CDR2 is SYDVKM in the germline V gene. The CDR3 runs 13 residues.

The chain combines TRBV15 with TRBJ2-1, with TRBD2 identical over 12 bases. J lost 4 bases, V lost 5 bases, and 9 bases had no gene match. Germline CDR1 and CDR2: LNHNV and YYDKDF (reference sequence). CDR3 size: 17 residues. The CDR3 region is CATSSNPGLAGYNEQFF. The CDR3 DNA follows: TGTGCCACCAGCTCCAATCCTGGACTAGCGGGGTACAATGAGCAGTTCTTC.

CDR3 DNA: TGCAGCGTTGCGAGCAACCTCGGAGATACGCAGTATTTT. Translated, it gives CSVASNLGDTQYF. The rearrangement joins TRBV29-1 to TRBJ2-3; D is unclear. V was shortened by 4 bases and J by 5 bases, with 13 bases between the two germline ends. CDR1 is SQVTM and CDR2 is ANQGSEA in the germline V gene. The CDR3 sequence is 13 residues long.

CDR3: CASSPRLGRGAPETQYF. In DNA, the CDR3 is TGTGCCAGCAGCCCACGATTAGGGAGGGGAGCGCCAGAGACCCAGTACTTC. The J gene is TRBJ2-5, the V gene TRBV9, with 7 bases fitting TRBD2. The CDR3 contains 17 residues. J was trimmed by 4 bases and V by 4 bases; bases with no gene match: 16. Germline lookup yields CDR1 SGDLS and CDR2 YYNGEE. The variable domain in full, with the rest retrieved from reference TRBV9 and TRBJ2-5, is DSGVTQTPKHLITATGQRVTLRCSPRSGDLSVYWYQQSLDQGLQFLIQYYNGEERAKGNILERFSAQQFPDLHSELNLSSLELGDSALYFCASSPRLGRGAPETQYFGPGTRLLVL.